Each of the 23 T cell receptor beta chains below was sequenced from the same sample in a study of T cell responses to AZD1222 COVID-19 vaccine. Method: immunoSEQ multiplex PCR; TCRdb's copy keeps in-frame clones and lacks some. The sample has 180,000 or so clones, 92% seen once. The sequenced sample was peripheral blood, obtained 28 days after the second AZD1222 dose. All receptors derive from an adult who received the AZD1222 COVID-19 vaccine.

This clone was seen a few times. Other nucleotide sequences from this sample produce the same CDR3. The rearrangement uses TRBV6-4 and TRBJ2-3, with 9 bases identical to TRBD2. After removal of 3 bases from V and 2 bases from J, the junction contained 0 bases not matched to a gene. The CDR3 length is 14 residues. Germline V gives CDR1 MRHNA, CDR2 SNTAGT. The CDR3 DNA sequence: TGTGCCAGCAGTGAGGGACTAGCCACAGATACGCAGTATTTT. Protein sequence: CASSEGLATDTQYF.

This rearrangement joins TRBV5-6 to TRBJ2-2; TRBD1 might be the D (5 bases). This CDR3 region has 15 residues. Germline CDR1 is SGHDT and CDR2 is YYEEEE. Trimming took 6 bases from V and 2 from J, leaving 14 bases between them. CDR3 protein: CASKKGAGNTGELFF. The DNA of the CDR3 is TGTGCCAGCAAAAAAGGGGCCGGTAACACCGGGGAGCTGTTTTTT. Full variable domain (remainder filled in from reference TRBV5-6 and TRBJ2-2): DAGVTQSPTHLIKTRGQQVTLRCSPKSGHDTVSWYQQALGQGPQFIFQYYEEEERQRGNFPDRFSGHQFPNYSSELNVNALLLGDSALYLCASKKGAGNTGELFFGEGSRLTVL.

The sample holds one count of this clone. The chain carries TRBV7-2 and TRBJ1-5; the D gene is possibly TRBD1 (6 bases). The length of the CDR3 is 15 residues. V shed 1 base and J shed 7 bases, with 14 bases lying between them. Germline assignment: CDR1 SGHTA and CDR2 FQGNSA. DNA of the CDR3: TGTGCCAGCAGCTTAGTTTCAGGGGCTCACCAGCCCCAGCATTTT. This gives the protein CASSLVSGAHQPQHF.

This rearrangement joins TRBV20-1 to TRBJ2-5, with TRBD2 as a possible D gene (6 bases). Germline V gives CDR1 DFQATT, CDR2 SNEGSKA (reference sequence). Trimming removed 3 bases at V and 5 bases at J, with 19 bases between. CDR3 size: 15 residues. The CDR3 sequence: CSASSLARGGETQYF. In DNA, the CDR3 is TGCAGTGCTAGTTCCCTAGCGAGAGGTGGGGAGACCCAGTACTTC.

The J gene is TRBJ1-1, the V gene TRBV2, with 7 bases aligning to TRBD1. This CDR3 contains 14 residues. Germline values: CDR1 SNHLY, CDR2 FYNNEI. V dropped 6 bases and J dropped 2; count of bases not matched to a gene: 6. This chain's CDR3 is CASREGQINTEAFF. Here the CDR3 DNA reads TGTGCCAGCAGAGAGGGACAGATAAACACTGAAGCTTTCTTT.

V and J are TRBV2 and TRBJ1-2; 7 bases align to TRBD1. CDR3 length equals 15 residues. The germline V gene encodes CDR1 SNHLY and CDR2 FYNNEI. Germline trimming cut 9 bases from V and 7 bases from J; bases unmatched to any gene: 17. The CDR3 region is CASRIQGDGSGGYTF. CDR3 DNA: TGTGCCAGTCGGATCCAGGGGGATGGTTCAGGTGGCTACACCTTC.

The chain has TRBV19 and TRBJ1-1; 7 bases are shared with TRBD1. The CDR3 runs to 15 residues. CDR1 and CDR2 from the germline V gene are LNHDA and SQIVND (reference sequence). V was pared by 7 bases and J by 0 bases, with 8 bases of the junction left unmatched. CDR3 bases: TGTGCCAGTATAAAGCAGGGGGTAATGAACACTGAAGCTTTCTTT. This codes for CASIKQGVMNTEAFF. Complete variable domain (other parts from reference TRBV19 and TRBJ1-1): DGGITQSPKYLFRKEGQNVTLSCEQNLNHDAMYWYRQDPGQGLRLIYYSQIVNDFQKGDIAEGYSVSREKKESFPLTVTSAQKNPTAFYLCASIKQGVMNTEAFFGQGTRLTVV.

The chain is built from TRBV6-1 and TRBJ1-2; 7 bases align to TRBD1. The CDR3 runs 15 residues. V lost 0 bases to trimming and J lost 4 bases; unmatched junction nucleotides: 5. Per the germline V gene, CDR1 is MNHNS and CDR2 is SASEGT. Here the CDR3 reads CASSEATGQTYGYTF. The CDR3 DNA sequence: TGTGCCAGCAGTGAAGCTACGGGACAGACCTATGGCTACACCTTC.

The V and J genes are TRBV7-8 and TRBJ2-5; D not certain. CDR3 length: 14 residues. V lost 1 base, J lost 5 bases, and 11 bases lay in between. The germline V gene encodes CDR1 SGHVS and CDR2 FQNEAQ. The CDR3 region has the DNA TGTGCCAGCAGCTTAGGGGCTAGTTCGGAGACCCAGTACTTC. This translates into CASSLGASSETQYF.

V and J are TRBV27 and TRBJ2-1; 8 nucleotides line up with TRBD2. Germline trimming cut 4 bases from V and 2 bases from J; bases unmatched to any gene: 7. The CDR3 sequence is 16 residues long. Germline CDR1 reads MNHEY; CDR2 reads SMNVEV (reference sequence). CDR3 bases: TGTGCCAGCAGTTCTCCGGGACTAGTGGCCTACAATGAGCAGTTCTTC. As protein: CASSSPGLVAYNEQFF.

V and J are TRBV6-4 and TRBJ1-1; 8 bases match TRBD1. In germline, CDR1 is MRHNA, CDR2 SNTAGT. The ends lost 7 bases at V and 1 base at J; junction bases unmatched: 5. The CDR3 length is 14 residues. CDR3 coding DNA: TGTGCCAGCAAGTCCCAGGGGGCGAACACTGAAGCTTTCTTT. Translating it yields CASKSQGANTEAFF.

This clone came up a few times. The genes are TRBV28 and TRBJ2-7; a weak D match, TRBD2 (5 bases). Looked up from germline, CDR1 is MDHEN and CDR2 is SYDVKM. The length of the CDR3 is 11 residues. V was trimmed by 3 bases and J by 6 bases, leaving 6 bases between them. In nucleotides, the CDR3 is TGTGCCAGCAGTTTCGAGGGCGAGCAGTACTTC. It specifies CASSFEGEQYF.

The genes are TRBV28 and TRBJ1-5; no definite D call. Trimming pared 5 bases from V and 3 bases from J, leaving 23 bases between. Germline values: CDR1 MDHEN, CDR2 SYDVKM. The CDR3 totals 18 residues. CDR3 nucleotide sequence: TGTGCCAGCAGTCCCATCGCCAGGCGAACGAGCACCAATCAGCCCCAGCATTTT. Translating gives CASSPIARRTSTNQPQHF. Full variable domain (outside the CDR3, taken from reference TRBV28 and TRBJ1-5): DVKVTQSSRYLVKRTGEKVFLECVQDMDHENMFWYRQDPGLGLRLIYFSYDVKMKEKGDIPEGYSVSREKKERFSLILESASTNQTSMYLCASSPIARRTSTNQPQHFGDGTRLSIL.

The chain recombines TRBV28 with TRBJ2-7; 8 nucleotides agree with TRBD2. The V and J ends lost 11 bases and 2 bases, in that order; junction bases with no gene match: 8. Germline V gives CDR1 MDHEN, CDR2 SYDVKM. This CDR3 has 13 residues. CDR3 sequence (DNA): TGTGCCCGCGGCCGGGGGGGGGCCTACGAGCAGTACTTC. The encoded protein is CARGRGGAYEQYF. Drawing the rest from reference TRBV28 and TRBJ2-7, the complete variable domain is DVKVTQSSRYLVKRTGEKVFLECVQDMDHENMFWYRQDPGLGLRLIYFSYDVKMKEKGDIPEGYSVSREKKERFSLILESASTNQTSMYLCARGRGGAYEQYFGPGTRLTVT.

J is TRBJ1-1 and V is TRBV16, with D perhaps TRBD1 (6 bases). Deletions cut 4 bases from V and 11 bases from J, with 17 bases between. Germline-derived CDR1 and CDR2 are KGHSY and FQNENV. The CDR3 runs to 13 residues. The CDR3 is CASSPSRGSRAFF. As DNA, the CDR3 is TGTGCCAGCAGCCCATCGAGGGGGAGTAGGGCTTTCTTT. The variable domain in full, with the rest retrieved from reference TRBV16 and TRBJ1-1, is GEEVAQTPKHLVRGEGQKAKLYCAPIKGHSYVFWYQQVLKNEFKFLISFQNENVFDETGMPKERFSAKCLPNSPCSLEIQATKLEDSAVYFCASSPSRGSRAFFGQGTRLTVV.

The chain recombines TRBV2 with TRBJ1-2; the match to TRBD1 covers 7 bases. Trimming at V came to 6 bases and at J to 6 bases, leaving 4 bases not matched to a gene. CDR3 length: 12 residues. Germline CDR1 SNHLY, CDR2 FYNNEI. CDR3 DNA: TGTGCCAGCAGAGGACAGGCGAATGGCTACACCTTC. Translated, it gives CASRGQANGYTF. Full variable domain (outside the CDR3, taken from reference TRBV2 and TRBJ1-2): EPEVTQTPSHQVTQMGQEVILRCVPISNHLYFYWYRQILGQKVEFLVSFYNNEISEKSEIFDDQFSVERPDGSNFTLKIRSTKLEDSAMYFCASRGQANGYTFGSGTRLTVV.

V gene TRBV2 combines with J gene TRBJ1-2; 7 bases line up with TRBD1. The V gene's germline CDR1 is SNHLY and CDR2 FYNNEI. Trimming removed 7 bases from V and 5 bases from J; junction bases left unmatched: 10. CDR3 size: 14 residues. The DNA for the CDR3 is TGTGCCAGCACTCTTCGGAGGGGACAGTATGGCTACACCTTC. It yields the protein CASTLRRGQYGYTF.

As DNA, the CDR3 is TGTGCCAGCAGGGACGCTGGGACAGGAAAGAATGAGCAGTTCTTC. This codes for CASRDAGTGKNEQFF. This rearrangement joins TRBV6-5 to TRBJ2-1; 8 bases match TRBD1. The germline V gene encodes CDR1 MNHEY and CDR2 SVGAGI. Trimming removed 6 bases from V and 7 bases from J; junction bases left unmatched: 11. There are 15 residues in the CDR3.

CDR3 sequence: CASTPARGGSTYEQYF. In DNA, the CDR3 is TGTGCCAGCACCCCGGCCAGAGGCGGGAGTACCTACGAGCAGTACTTC. The rearrangement uses TRBV6-2 or TRBV6-3 and TRBJ2-7; 7 nucleotides line up with TRBD2. Germline V gives CDR1 MNHEY, CDR2 SVGEGT. The CDR3 extends over 16 amino acids. V gave up 7 bases and J gave up 2 bases; unmatched junction bases: 14.

The chain has TRBV4-1 and TRBJ2-3; tentatively, D is TRBD1 (6 bases). Trimming shortened V by 0 bases and J by 2 bases, and 15 bases separated the two germline ends. CDR1 and CDR2 from the germline V gene are MGHRA and YSYEKL. The CDR3 covers 17 residues. This chain's CDR3 is CASSQEWGPINTDTQYF. Written as DNA, the CDR3 is TGCGCCAGCAGCCAAGAGTGGGGGCCGATCAACACAGATACGCAGTATTTT.

This clone was counted once. This chain connects TRBV6-2 or TRBV6-3 to TRBJ1-1; D gene ambiguous. The CDR3 has 13 residues. CDR1 MNHEY and CDR2 SVGEGT come from the germline V gene. The ends were cut back, 5 bases at V and 3 bases at J, with 10 bases in the middle. CDR3 coding DNA: TGTGCCAGCAGTCAACGGTGGTACACTGAAGCTTTCTTT. Encoded protein: CASSQRWYTEAFF.

This chain uses TRBV28 with TRBJ1-2; a weak D match, TRBD1 (5 bases). V lost 7 bases and J 4 bases, leaving 13 bases between the germline ends. Germline values: CDR1 MDHEN, CDR2 SYDVKM. The CDR3 runs to 13 residues. CDR3 residues: CASKSGPSYGYTF. The CDR3 DNA sequence: TGTGCCAGCAAATCGGGGCCTAGCTATGGCTACACCTTC.

This chain uses TRBV27 with TRBJ2-7; no definite D call. This CDR3 has 14 residues. The germline V and J ends were trimmed by 5 bases and 2 bases, with 13 bases remaining between them. Germline lookup yields CDR1 MNHEY and CDR2 SMNVEV (reference sequence). CDR3 in amino acids: CASSPRGTAYEQYF. In DNA form, the CDR3 reads TGTGCCAGCAGTCCCCGAGGCACTGCCTACGAGCAGTACTTC.